The rows below give T cell receptor beta chains drawn from one sample of a study of blood T cell repertoires in COVID-19. The protocol was immunoSEQ multiplex PCR, while the TCRdb copy is restricted to in-frame clones and leaves out a portion. The sample holds fewer than 150,000 clones, roughly 80% seen once. The sequenced material came from peripheral blood. The receptors derive from a woman under 40 who had recovered from COVID-19. The CDR3 runs from the conserved cysteine through the conserved F or W.

v_call: TRBV28
j_call: TRBJ1-2
cdr3_aa: CASSSIQGGMRGYTF

v_call: TRBV7-9
j_call: TRBJ1-4
cdr3_aa: CASSLGGTGNEKLFF

v_call: TRBV25-1
j_call: TRBJ2-7
cdr3_aa: CASSEWAREQYF

v_call: TRBV6-5
j_call: TRBJ1-1
cdr3_aa: CASSDRGYGTEAFF

v_call: TRBV2
j_call: TRBJ2-7
cdr3_aa: CASTTDRGREQYF

v_call: TRBV19
j_call: TRBJ1-4
cdr3_aa: CASSIGQGNEKLFF

v_call: TRBV7-9
j_call: TRBJ2-1
cdr3_aa: CASSFSSGSSINEQFF

v_call: TRBV4-1
j_call: TRBJ2-7
cdr3_aa: CASSPPGQRYEQYF

v_call: TRBV5-1
j_call: TRBJ2-7
cdr3_aa: CASSLAGLAAYEQYF

v_call: TRBV5-4
j_call: TRBJ2-2
cdr3_aa: CASSSQGRELFF

v_call: TRBV18
j_call: TRBJ1-1
cdr3_aa: CASSPYPAGTGDTEAFF

v_call: TRBV2
j_call: TRBJ2-1
cdr3_aa: CAIQGLVGDEQFF

v_call: TRBV7-3
j_call: TRBJ2-1
cdr3_aa: CASSSQGREQFF

v_call: TRBV30
j_call: TRBJ1-1
cdr3_aa: CALQPTGTGGLF

v_call: TRBV29-1
j_call: TRBJ1-1
cdr3_aa: CSVVNTEAFF

v_call: TRBV5-8
j_call: TRBJ1-1
cdr3_aa: CASSYRGQAFF

v_call: TRBV7-8
j_call: TRBJ2-1
cdr3_aa: CASSLAGTGVYNEQFF

v_call: TRBV28
j_call: TRBJ1-5
cdr3_aa: CATIRRGSNQPQHF

v_call: TRBV18
j_call: TRBJ1-3
cdr3_aa: CASSPGTGNKPSGNTIYF

v_call: TRBV5-1
j_call: TRBJ1-2
cdr3_aa: CASSFPGTESRQYGYTF

v_call: TRBV5-4
j_call: TRBJ2-3
cdr3_aa: CASSLMLAGANTDTQYF

v_call: TRBV2
j_call: TRBJ2-7
cdr3_aa: CASSWDFYEQYF

v_call: TRBV29-1
j_call: TRBJ1-1
cdr3_aa: CSVEGFAGVNTEAFF

v_call: TRBV6-5
j_call: TRBJ2-2
cdr3_aa: CASRTANTGELFF

v_call: TRBV12-3/TRBV12-4
j_call: TRBJ1-1
cdr3_aa: CASSQKAPPEAFF

v_call: TRBV2
j_call: TRBJ1-2
cdr3_aa: CASSSITSGGSGYTF

v_call: TRBV13
j_call: TRBJ2-3
cdr3_aa: CASSLALEGLAETRTDTQYF

v_call: TRBV7-6
j_call: TRBJ2-7
cdr3_aa: CASTPRGIGRTGYEQYF

v_call: TRBV25-1
j_call: TRBJ1-6
cdr3_aa: CASSGWDRYNSPLHF

v_call: TRBV18
j_call: TRBJ2-5
cdr3_aa: CASSPYTGQGQETQYF

v_call: TRBV21-1
j_call: TRBJ1-2
cdr3_aa: CASSKGSGGGTDYGYTF

v_call: TRBV5-1
j_call: TRBJ2-2
cdr3_aa: CASSLDRGNTGELFF

v_call: TRBV25-1
j_call: TRBJ1-1
cdr3_aa: CASGPELEAFF

v_call: TRBV18
j_call: TRBJ1-3
cdr3_aa: CASSPYSSGSGNTIYF

v_call: TRBV9
j_call: TRBJ2-4
cdr3_aa: CASSVSPEAGQNIQYF

v_call: TRBV3-1/TRBV3-2
j_call: TRBJ1-5
cdr3_aa: CASSLDRGRQPQHF

v_call: TRBV19
j_call: TRBJ2-1
cdr3_aa: CASSMQDRAYEQFF

v_call: TRBV2
j_call: TRBJ1-5
cdr3_aa: CASRDGQGASNQPQHF

v_call: TRBV27
j_call: TRBJ1-6
cdr3_aa: CASREGQGNSPLHF